The 23 T cell receptor beta chains below were found in one sample sequenced in a study of blood T cell repertoires in COVID-19. Data came from immunoSEQ multiplex PCR; TCRdb stores just in-frame clones and leaves some out. The sample carries 300,000 or so clones, roughly 86% recorded once. The sample comprised peripheral blood. Receptor source: a man in his 70s with acute or convalescent COVID-19.

The V gene is TRBV19, the J gene TRBJ2-1; D gene uncertain. Germline values: CDR1 LNHDA, CDR2 SQIVND (reference sequence). The CDR3 extends over 16 amino acids. The V end was cut by 5 bases, the J end by 0 bases, with 14 bases between. CDR3 bases: TGTGCCAGTAGTGTCGAGACTTTCAGCTCCTACAATGAGCAGTTCTTC. Translation: CASSVETFSSYNEQFF.

CDR3 coding DNA: TGTGCCAGCAGAGCCCGAATTAGCACAGATACGCAGTATTTT. Protein sequence: CASRARISTDTQYF. This chain links TRBV5-6 with TRBJ2-3; D unresolved. Trimming removed 5 bases at V and 0 bases at J, with 10 bases between. The CDR3 is made up of 14 amino acids. CDR1 and CDR2 (germline): SGHDT, YYEEEE.

The chain couples TRBV6-2 or TRBV6-3 to TRBJ2-7; no firm D call. Germline V gene lookup returns CDR1 MNHEY and CDR2 SVGEGT. V shed 2 bases and J shed 2 bases, with 4 bases lying between them. The CDR3 sequence is 12 residues long. Here the CDR3 reads CASSYPAYEQYF. The CDR3 DNA is TGTGCCAGCAGTTACCCGGCCTACGAGCAGTACTTC.

This sequence joins TRBV24-1 and TRBJ1-5, with D unresolved. Deletions cut 7 bases from V and 1 base from J, with 10 bases between. Germline V gene lookup returns CDR1 KGHDR and CDR2 SFDVKD. This CDR3 spans 14 amino acids. CDR3 nucleotide sequence: TGTGCCACCAGAGGTCCGGGAAGCAATCAGCCCCAGCATTTT. Residues: CATRGPGSNQPQHF.

The chain is built from TRBV25-1 and TRBJ2-5, with D maybe TRBD2 (6 bases). The germline V gene has CDR1 MGHDK and CDR2 SYGVNS. V lost 0 bases and J lost 5, with 13 bases in between. The CDR3 extends over 15 amino acids. The DNA for the CDR3 is TGTGCCAGCAGTGAATATTGGAGGGTTGGGGAGACCCAGTACTTC. It specifies CASSEYWRVGETQYF.

This clone showed up just once. V usage is TRBV4-2 and J usage is TRBJ2-3; D possibly corresponds to TRBD2 (6 bases). V lost 0 bases and J lost 0, with 10 bases in between. The germline gives CDR1 LGHNA, CDR2 YNFKEQ. The CDR3 spans 16 residues. CDR3 in DNA: TGTGCCAGCAGCCAAGAGGTAGCGGACAGCACAGATACGCAGTATTTT. Translated, it gives CASSQEVADSTDTQYF.

This clone came up once. CDR3 nucleotides: TGTGCCAGTAGTCTTTCTCGACGGGACTATGGCTACACCTTC. This gives the protein CASSLSRRDYGYTF. The chain links TRBV19 to TRBJ1-2; D gene uncertain. The CDR3 runs 14 residues. The ends were cut back, 5 bases at V and 3 bases at J, with 13 bases in the middle. Germline-derived CDR1 and CDR2 are LNHDA and SQIVND (reference sequence).

The V and J genes are TRBV5-1 and TRBJ2-3; 8 bases agree with TRBD1. Trimming removed 4 bases from V and 4 bases from J; junction bases left unmatched: 5. The CDR3 spans 14 residues. Germline V gene sequence: CDR1 SGHRS, CDR2 YFSETQ. CDR3 sequence: CASSRGQGPDTQYF. The CDR3 bases are TGCGCCAGCAGCCGAGGACAGGGCCCAGATACGCAGTATTTT.

J is TRBJ1-1 and V is TRBV19, with unresolved D. Trimming cost V 5 bases and J 0 bases, with 13 bases left between them. Germline CDR1 and CDR2: LNHDA and SQIVND (reference sequence). The CDR3 has 15 amino acids. The CDR3 DNA follows: TGTGCCAGTAGTCCCGCCTACCTCATGAACACTGAAGCTTTCTTT. It yields the protein CASSPAYLMNTEAFF.

This chain connects TRBV19 to TRBJ1-4; D remains ambiguous. The CDR3 runs to 14 residues. In germline, CDR1 is LNHDA, CDR2 SQIVND (reference sequence). V was trimmed by 8 bases and J by 4 bases, leaving 14 bases between them. The CDR3 protein is CASGTERLNEKLFF. The CDR3 nucleotides are TGTGCCAGTGGAACAGAAAGGCTTAATGAAAAACTGTTTTTT. Using reference TRBV19 and TRBJ1-4 for the parts outside the CDR3, the full variable domain is DGGITQSPKYLFRKEGQNVTLSCEQNLNHDAMYWYRQDPGQGLRLIYYSQIVNDFQKGDIAEGYSVSREKKESFPLTVTSAQKNPTAFYLCASGTERLNEKLFFGSGTQLSVL.

The rearrangement links TRBV5-6 to TRBJ1-1; tentatively, D is TRBD1 (5 bases). Germline-derived CDR1 and CDR2 are SGHDT and YYEEEE. The CDR3 extends over 16 amino acids. The V gene lost 0 bases and the J gene lost 2 bases, with 14 bases spanning the gap. CDR3 nucleotides: TGTGCCAGCAGCTTGGGTGGCGCAGGGTCAAACACTGAAGCTTTCTTT. Its protein is CASSLGGAGSNTEAFF.

The chain has TRBV19 and TRBJ1-5, with 7 nucleotides matching TRBD1. The trim removed 6 bases at V and 1 base at J, leaving 3 bases unmatched. CDR3 size: 14 residues. Germline loops: CDR1 LNHDA, CDR2 SQIVND (reference sequence). The DNA of the CDR3 is TGTGCCAGTAGCCCGACAGGGAGCAATCAGCCCCAGCATTTT. Amino acids: CASSPTGSNQPQHF.

The chain uses TRBV15 and TRBJ2-2; TRBD2 matches at 7 bases. V lost 1 base and J lost 4; bases outside the gene matches: 3. CDR1 is LNHNV and CDR2 is YYDKDF in the germline V gene (reference sequence). This CDR3 spans 15 amino acids. The CDR3 reads CATSRAGLGTGELFF. The CDR3 nucleotides are TGTGCCACCAGCAGAGCTGGACTAGGCACCGGGGAGCTGTTTTTT.

V is TRBV6-2 or TRBV6-3 and J is TRBJ2-7, with 9 bases aligning to TRBD2. CDR1 and CDR2 from the germline V gene are MNHEY and SVGEGT. The trim removed 5 bases at V and 9 bases at J, leaving 11 bases unmatched. The CDR3 totals 14 residues. The CDR3 DNA is TGTGCCAGCAGTATACCGGGACTAGCCCCAAGGCAGTACTTC. Amino acids: CASSIPGLAPRQYF.

V gene TRBV18 combines with J gene TRBJ2-7; 10 positions match TRBD2. With V trimmed by 3 bases and J by 6 bases, 8 bases remained unmatched. Germline V gives CDR1 KGHSH, CDR2 LQKENI. The CDR3 loop spans 15 amino acids. The CDR3: CASSPILAGVAEQYF. CDR3 DNA: TGTGCCAGCTCACCCATTCTAGCGGGAGTAGCCGAGCAGTACTTC.

The V call is TRBV6-5, the J call TRBJ1-1, with a possible D match to TRBD1 (6 bases). In germline, CDR1 is MNHEY, CDR2 SVGAGI. This CDR3 has 14 amino acids. The V and J ends lost 8 bases and 0 bases respectively, with 13 bases between them. CDR3: CASHSPGVNTEAFF. The CDR3 DNA reads TGTGCCAGCCACTCGCCAGGGGTGAACACTGAAGCTTTCTTT.

This clone has just one count. The chain combines TRBV9 with TRBJ2-2, with 7 bases aligning to TRBD2. V was pared by 4 bases and J by 3 bases, with 6 bases of the junction left unmatched. The CDR3 extends over 15 amino acids. CDR1 SGDLS and CDR2 YYNGEE come from the germline V gene. The DNA of the CDR3 is TGTGCCAGCAGCCCCGGGGGGTCGGACACCGGGGAGCTGTTTTTT. This encodes CASSPGGSDTGELFF. Filled out from reference TRBV9 and TRBJ2-2, the complete variable domain reads DSGVTQTPKHLITATGQRVTLRCSPRSGDLSVYWYQQSLDQGLQFLIQYYNGEERAKGNILERFSAQQFPDLHSELNLSSLELGDSALYFCASSPGGSDTGELFFGEGSRLTVL.

This clone was counted only a few times. The chain employs TRBV6-6 and TRBJ2-1; no firm D call. Trimming pared 8 bases from V and 5 bases from J, leaving 10 bases between. Germline CDR1 and CDR2: MNHNY and SVGAGI (reference sequence). There are 12 residues in the CDR3. The CDR3 nucleotides read TGTGCCAGCGCGGAACTCAACAATGAGCAGTTCTTC. Translating it yields CASAELNNEQFF.

This clone has a handful of counts. The chain uses TRBV12-2 and TRBJ2-7; the listed D gene, TRBD1, was not tested against the DNA. TRBV12-2 is listed as a pseudogene. This CDR3 is 15 amino acids long. CDR3 residues: CASRLPDSLSYEQYF. The CDR3 region has the DNA TGTGCAAGTCGCTTACCGGACAGCTTATCCTACGAGCAGTACTTC.

The V call is TRBV7-2, the J call TRBJ2-4; TRBD1 is a possible D gene (6 bases). The V end lost 1 base, the J end lost 4 bases, and 17 bases lay between the germline ends. CDR1 is SGHTA and CDR2 is FQGNSA in the germline V gene. The CDR3 has 17 amino acids. CDR3 nucleotide sequence: TGTGCCAGCAGCTTAGGTTTCACGGGCAGGGGAAAAAACATTCAGTACTTC. The encoded protein is CASSLGFTGRGKNIQYF.

The rearrangement links TRBV14 to TRBJ2-1; 10 bases match TRBD1. Germline lookup yields CDR1 SGHDN and CDR2 FVKESK. The V segment lost 4 bases and the J segment 5 bases; nucleotides outside the gene matches: 8. The CDR3 spans 16 residues. CDR3 region: CASSPWTGGEHNEQFF. CDR3 DNA: TGTGCCAGCAGCCCCTGGACAGGGGGGGAACACAATGAGCAGTTCTTC. Using reference TRBV14 and TRBJ2-1 for the parts outside the CDR3, the full variable domain is EAGVTQFPSHSVIEKGQTVTLRCDPISGHDNLYWYRRVMGKEIKFLLHFVKESKQDESGMPNNRFLAERTGGTYSTLKVQPAELEDSGVYFCASSPWTGGEHNEQFFGPGTRLTVL.

This clone was detected many times. The chain recombines TRBV5-1 with TRBJ2-2; 8 bases fit TRBD1. The V and J ends lost 5 bases and 1 base, in that order; junction bases with no gene match: 4. This CDR3 spans 15 amino acids. Germline V gene sequence: CDR1 SGHRS, CDR2 YFSETQ. CDR3 in DNA: TGCGCCAGCAGGCAGGGGGCGCAGAACACCGGGGAGCTGTTTTTT. This translates into CASRQGAQNTGELFF.

This clone was seen a single time. This chain uses TRBV9 with TRBJ1-2, with 9 bases identical to TRBD1. Germline CDR1 and CDR2: SGDLS and YYNGEE. This CDR3 has 14 amino acids. V was pared by 4 bases and J by 8 bases, with 9 bases of the junction left unmatched. CDR3 in amino acids: CASSPWTGVRGYTF. In DNA form, the CDR3 reads TGTGCCAGCAGCCCTTGGACAGGGGTAAGAGGCTACACCTTC.